Listed below are T cell receptor beta chains from one sample, sequenced in a study of blood T cell repertoires in COVID-19. Sequencing was performed with immunoSEQ multiplex PCR; in TCRdb, only in-frame clones are kept and a portion is missing. The sample carries 250,000 to 300,000 clones, 80% to 90% recorded once. The sequencing sample was made of peripheral blood. All receptors come from a woman between 65 and 79 years old with COVID-19, enrolled during active disease. The CDR3 runs from the conserved cysteine through the conserved F or W. D genes are given only for firm matches. Not every row has a clone size; where given, it reads once, few, many or a size class.

D: TRBD1
V: TRBV28
J: TRBJ1-5
size: NA
CDR3: CASSEPQGGSPQHF
DNA: TGTGCCAGCAGTGAACCACAGGGGGGGTCGCCCCAGCATTTT

D: TRBD2
V: TRBV6-5
J: TRBJ2-7
size: NA
CDR3: CASRRTSGPYEQYF
DNA: TGTGCCAGCAGACGGACTAGCGGCCCCTACGAGCAGTACTTC

D: NA
V: TRBV10-3
J: TRBJ1-2
size: NA
CDR3: CAIRELGSNYGYTF
DNA: TGTGCCATCCGGGAGCTTGGCTCTAACTATGGCTACACCTTC

D: NA
V: TRBV9
J: TRBJ1-1
size: NA
CDR3: CASSGWRGQGSTEAFF
DNA: TGTGCCAGCAGCGGGTGGCGAGGGCAGGGGTCCACTGAAGCTTTCTTT

D: TRBD2
V: TRBV27
J: TRBJ2-7
size: NA
CDR3: CASSLRPSGNYEQYF
DNA: TGTGCCAGCAGTTTACGGCCTAGCGGGAATTACGAGCAGTACTTC

D: TRBD2
V: TRBV5-1
J: TRBJ2-1
size: once
CDR3: CASSLAGLAGEEQFF
DNA: TGCGCCAGCAGCTTGGCAGGACTAGCGGGGGAGGAGCAGTTCTTC

D: TRBD2
V: TRBV27
J: TRBJ2-2
size: NA
CDR3: CASSPTSGRTGELFF
DNA: TGTGCCAGCAGCCCCACTAGCGGGAGAACCGGGGAGCTGTTTTTT

D: TRBD1
V: TRBV28
J: TRBJ1-1
size: NA
CDR3: CASTFSGTALAFF
DNA: TGTGCCAGCACATTTTCGGGGACAGCTCTAGCTTTCTTT

D: TRBD1
V: TRBV30
J: TRBJ1-2
size: NA
CDR3: CAWSKGTGDGYTF
DNA: TGTGCCTGGAGTAAGGGAACAGGGGATGGCTACACCTTC

D: TRBD2
V: TRBV3-1/TRBV3-2
J: TRBJ2-2
size: once
CDR3: CASSQVLAGGEGELFF
DNA: TGTGCCAGCAGCCAAGTTCTAGCGGGAGGAGAAGGGGAGCTGTTTTTT

D: TRBD2
V: TRBV7-6
J: TRBJ2-2
size: NA
CDR3: CASTLGSGRETGELFF
DNA: TGTGCCAGCACCCTGGGTAGCGGGAGAGAAACCGGGGAGCTGTTTTTT

D: NA
V: TRBV19
J: TRBJ1-1
size: NA
CDR3: CASTRFLDLNTEAFF
DNA: TGTGCCAGTACGCGGTTCCTGGATTTGAACACTGAAGCTTTCTTT

D: NA
V: TRBV20-1
J: TRBJ2-3
size: once
CDR3: CSATSTDTQYF
DNA: TGCAGTGCCACTAGCACAGATACGCAGTATTTT

D: NA
V: TRBV20-1
J: TRBJ2-1
size: NA
CDR3: CSASGAVAYNEQFF
DNA: TGCAGTGCTAGTGGAGCGGTAGCCTACAATGAGCAGTTCTTC

D: TRBD1
V: TRBV4-1
J: TRBJ1-5
size: NA
CDR3: CASSQDGTGLNQPQHF
DNA: TGCGCCAGCAGCCAAGATGGGACAGGGTTAAATCAGCCCCAGCATTTT

D: NA
V: TRBV10-3
J: TRBJ1-1
size: NA
CDR3: CAISAGHPNTEAFF
DNA: TGTGCCATCAGTGCGGGACACCCGAACACTGAAGCTTTCTTT

D: NA
V: TRBV5-4
J: TRBJ1-1
size: NA
CDR3: CASSSTYGNTEAFF
DNA: TGTGCCAGCAGTTCGACATATGGGAACACTGAAGCTTTCTTT

D: NA
V: TRBV2
J: TRBJ2-3
size: NA
CDR3: CASSYFPGTDTQYF
DNA: TGTGCCAGCAGTTATTTTCCCGGCACAGATACGCAGTATTTT